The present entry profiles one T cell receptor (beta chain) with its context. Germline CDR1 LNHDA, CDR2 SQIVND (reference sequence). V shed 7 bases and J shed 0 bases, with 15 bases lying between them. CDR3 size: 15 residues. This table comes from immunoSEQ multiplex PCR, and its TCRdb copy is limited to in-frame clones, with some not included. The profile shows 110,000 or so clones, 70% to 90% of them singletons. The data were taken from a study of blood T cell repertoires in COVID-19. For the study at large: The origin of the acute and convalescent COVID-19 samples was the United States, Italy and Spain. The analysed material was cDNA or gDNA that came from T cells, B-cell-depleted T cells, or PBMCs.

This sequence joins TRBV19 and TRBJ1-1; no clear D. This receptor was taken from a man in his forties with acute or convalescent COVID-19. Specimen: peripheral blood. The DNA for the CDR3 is TGTGCCAGTATGGACTTGGGCACCTTGAACACTGAAGCTTTCTTT. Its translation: CASMDLGTLNTEAFF.